This T cell receptor (beta chain) was sequenced in a study of shared clonotypes between healthy human individuals. Produced via immunoSEQ multiplex PCR; TCRdb's table is partial and in-frame only. The sample records around 530,000 clones, 70% to 80% being singletons. Germline-derived CDR1 and CDR2 are SGHKS and YYEKEE (reference sequence). This CDR3 contains 13 residues. V dropped 2 bases and J dropped 5 bases, with 8 bases sitting between them. This chain links TRBV5-5 with TRBJ1-5, with D unclear. Material for sequencing was PBMCs. The TCR originated in a woman between 40 and 50 years old in good health. Some clones in this sample may be carry-over from other donors' samples. The CDR3 region has the DNA TGTGCCAGCAGCTTAGGAGAAGATCAGCCCCAGCATTTT. This translates into CASSLGEDQPQHF.